This is a list of T cell receptor beta chains from one sample in a study of tumour-infiltrating T cells in Burkitt lymphoma. Only in-frame clones appear in the TCRdb table, and some are missing; sequencing was by immunoSEQ multiplex PCR. The repertoire consists of 3,500 to 4,000 clones, with 15% to 20% occurring once and the leading ten covering approximately 1.5%. Sequenced sample: tumor tissue. The receptors stem from a human donor with Burkitt lymphoma. Both conserved end residues are part of each CDR3. A D gene is named only where the DNA matches it firmly. Not all rows give a size; the values are once, few, many and, for expanded clones, a class.

few	TRBJ2-5	TRBV28	-	TGTGCCAGCAGTTCCAGGAGGACCCAGTACTTC	CASSSRRTQYF
-	TRBJ1-2	TRBV7-2	-	TGTGCCAGCAGCCTAGAAGGAAGAATCCTAGCTAACTATGGCTACACCTTC	CASSLEGRILANYGYTF
few	TRBJ2-7	TRBV4-1	TRBD2	TGCGCCAGCAGCCAAGTCAGCGGGAGTTCCTACGAGCAGTACTTC	CASSQVSGSSYEQYF
-	TRBJ1-5	TRBV16	TRBD1	TGTGCCAGCAGCCAAACGACAGGGAGAGTTAGCCAGCATTTT	CASSQTTGRVSQHF
-	TRBJ1-1	TRBV19	-	TGTGCCAGTACCCGGCTAAGAGTCACTGAAGCTTTCTTT	CASTRLRVTEAFF
few	TRBJ2-7	TRBV28	TRBD1	TGTGCCAGCTTACCAGGGGGTGCCTACGAGCAGTACTTC	CASLPGGAYEQYF
-	TRBJ2-2	TRBV9	-	TGTGCCAGCAGCGTAGAAGGGGGGCGCACCGGGGAGCTGTTTTTT	CASSVEGGRTGELFF
few	TRBJ2-6	TRBV7-9	TRBD1	TGTGCCAGCAGCTACCCCGGGACAGTGAGGTCTGGGGCCAACGTCCTGACTTTC	CASSYPGTVRSGANVLTF
-	TRBJ1-1	TRBV6-5	-	TGTGCCAGCAGTCGAACTGTGGGCACTGAAGCTTTCTTT	CASSRTVGTEAFF
few	TRBJ2-7	TRBV19	-	TGTGCCAGTAGTCCAGGGCTATCTTTGGAGCAGTACTTC	CASSPGLSLEQYF
few	TRBJ2-1	TRBV6-5	TRBD2	TGTGCCAGCAGTTACGGCGCGGGACTAGTAGGCAATGAGCAGTTCTTC	CASSYGAGLVGNEQFF
few	TRBJ2-7	TRBV28	TRBD1	TGTGCCAGCATATCGGGGACAGGGGTTTCCTACGAGCAGTACTTC	CASISGTGVSYEQYF
few	TRBJ2-5	TRBV6-5	-	TGTGCCAGCGGGGCCCCCCCCTGGGAGACCCAGTACTTC	CASGAPPWETQYF
few	TRBJ2-6	TRBV14	-	TGTGCCAGCACCCAGGGGAGGAGGGGGGCCAACGTCCTGACTTTC	CASTQGRRGANVLTF
-	TRBJ2-1	TRBV5-6	TRBD2	TGTGCCAGCAGCGAGAATTGGGCTAGCGGGAGCGATGAGCAGTTCTTC	CASSENWASGSDEQFF
-	TRBJ2-7	TRBV19	TRBD1	TGTGCCAGTAGTGTGCCGGGACAGGGCTTACACGAGCAGTACTTC	CASSVPGQGLHEQYF
few	TRBJ2-2	TRBV28	-	TGTGCCAGCAGTTTATTTGAGAATACCGGGGAGCTGTTTTTT	CASSLFENTGELFF
-	TRBJ2-3	TRBV18	-	TGTGCCAGCTCCCCCTCGGGACTTAGCACAGATACGCAGTATTTT	CASSPSGLSTDTQYF
few	TRBJ2-7	TRBV27	TRBD1	TGTGCCAGCAGTTTATACCCCCGGAACCACGGGACAGGGATAGACGAGCAGTACTTC	CASSLYPRNHGTGIDEQYF
-	TRBJ2-7	TRBV29-1	TRBD1	TGCAGCGTTGAATGGTTAGGGGGCGACGAGCAGTACTTC	CSVEWLGGDEQYF
-	TRBJ2-3	TRBV6-5	TRBD1	TGTGCCAGCAGTAGGCCGGGGACAGGCACAGATACGCAGTATTTT	CASSRPGTGTDTQYF
few	TRBJ1-3	TRBV28	-	TGTGCCAGCAGCCAGGGATTCGGAAACACCATATATTTT	CASSQGFGNTIYF
-	TRBJ2-1	TRBV20-1	-	TGCAGTGCTACCCGGACGCATGAGCAGTTCTTC	CSATRTHEQFF
few	TRBJ2-7	TRBV5-6	-	TGTGCCAGCAGCCGACACAGGGTAAATCTCTACGAGCAGTACTTC	CASSRHRVNLYEQYF
-	TRBJ2-1	TRBV19	-	TGTGCCAGTGGTTACAATGAGCAGTTCTTC	CASGYNEQFF
few	TRBJ1-1	TRBV30	-	TGTGCCTGGAGTGTTGGCCGGAACACTGAAGCTTTCTTT	CAWSVGRNTEAFF
-	TRBJ2-1	TRBV4-1	-	TGCGCCAGCAGTCAAGGACCTGAGCAGTTCTTC	CASSQGPEQFF
few	TRBJ2-7	TRBV7-2	-	TGTGCCAGCAGCCTTCCCCTAGACACAGGCGAGCAGTACTTC	CASSLPLDTGEQYF